This T cell receptor (beta chain) comes out of a study of blood T cells in healthy people across ages. Alongside a J-beta primer mix, a sample-barcoded 5' primer served in a second PCR lasting about 7 to 12 cycles. One entry per CDR3 protein, called by TCRdb with MiXCR from the 5' RACE reads. The sample comprises about 570,000 distinct CDR3 sequences, approximately 30% of which are singletons, and roughly 18% rests with the top ten. This TCR came from a woman in her 70s in good health. The specimen was blood.

CDR3 coding DNA: TGTGCCAGCAGCCGCAGCCCGGGACTTGACTATGATACGCAGTATTTT. Amino acid sequence: CASSRSPGLDYDTQYF. The rearrangement links TRBV7-7 to TRBJ2-3; tentative D call: TRBD2 (6 bases). The CDR3 is 16 amino acids. The V gene lost 5 bases and the J gene lost 6 bases, with 21 bases spanning the gap. In germline, CDR1 is SSHAT, CDR2 FNYEAQ (reference sequence).